This T cell receptor (beta chain) appears in the sequencing data of a study of CD8+ T cells in alopecia areata. Study-wide background: Treatment comprised oral tofacitinib, 5 to 10 mg twice daily, in treated patients.

V shed 2 bases and J shed 4 bases, with 7 bases lying between them. CDR1 and CDR2 from the germline V gene are SGHTA and FQGNSA. This CDR3 contains 13 residues. Extracted RNA was reverse transcribed into cDNA, the sequencing template. The data were produced by immunoSEQ multiplex PCR, yet TCRdb's version contains in-frame clones alone and is incomplete. The sample has 180,000 or so clones; over 55% are singletons. PBMCs yielded sorted CD4+ and CD8+ T cells. The sample was CD4+ T cells sorted from blood, taken at week 0. The clonotype originates from a human donor with alopecia areata. J is TRBJ2-3 and V is TRBV7-2; TRBD1 is a possible D gene (5 bases). CDR3 region: CASSLQGPDTQYF. DNA for the CDR3: TGTGCCAGCAGCTTACAGGGCCCAGATACGCAGTATTTT.